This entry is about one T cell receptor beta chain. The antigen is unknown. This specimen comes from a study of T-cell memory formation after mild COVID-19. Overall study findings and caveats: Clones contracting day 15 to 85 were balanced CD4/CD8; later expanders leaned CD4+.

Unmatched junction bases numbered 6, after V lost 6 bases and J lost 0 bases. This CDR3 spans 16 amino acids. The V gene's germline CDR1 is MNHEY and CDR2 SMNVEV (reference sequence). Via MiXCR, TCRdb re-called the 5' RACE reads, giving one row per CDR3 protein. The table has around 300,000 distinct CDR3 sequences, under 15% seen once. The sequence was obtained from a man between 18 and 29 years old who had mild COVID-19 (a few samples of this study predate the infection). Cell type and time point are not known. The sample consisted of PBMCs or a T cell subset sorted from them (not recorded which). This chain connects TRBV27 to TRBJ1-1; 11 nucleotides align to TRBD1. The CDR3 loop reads CASSRTGGVMNTEAFF. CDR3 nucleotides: TGTGCCAGCAGCCGGACAGGGGGCGTCATGAACACTGAAGCTTTCTTT.